These T cell receptor beta chains were read from a single sample in a study of sequential checkpoint blockade in melanoma. Some clones are missing from TCRdb's copy, which holds only in-frame ones; the method was immunoSEQ multiplex PCR. The sample has 35,000 to 50,000 clones; roughly 88% are singletons. The source was CD8+ T cells sorted from blood (inferred from file names), collected from a patient given nivolumab and ipilimumab in sequence. The source of these receptors is a human donor with melanoma. Each CDR3 is given with its conserved first and last residue. The order of the fields is V gene, J gene, CDR3 protein.

V: TRBV7-2; J: TRBJ2-1; CDR3: CASSLGLYNEQFF
V: TRBV19; J: TRBJ1-1; CDR3: CASSEPRSTEAFF
V: TRBV2; J: TRBJ1-1; CDR3: CARGGTEAFF
V: TRBV5-6; J: TRBJ1-1; CDR3: CASSARQIGNWAFF
V: TRBV27; J: TRBJ2-7; CDR3: CASSHQLAGVGYEQYF
V: TRBV11-2; J: TRBJ2-7; CDR3: CASSLDPGLAGGLALYEQYF
V: TRBV7-9; J: TRBJ2-7; CDR3: CASSQVTGGSYEQYF
V: TRBV6-1; J: TRBJ2-2; CDR3: CASSEQARVSTGELFF
V: TRBV28; J: TRBJ2-1; CDR3: CASSSAMGAKREGSYNEQFF
V: TRBV5-1; J: TRBJ2-1; CDR3: CASSLMRGSYNEQFF
V: TRBV6-4; J: TRBJ2-1; CDR3: CASSDNGQGVSEQFF
V: TRBV28; J: TRBJ1-3; CDR3: CASSPGGNTIYF
V: TRBV27; J: TRBJ1-4; CDR3: CASSPAIWAHEKLFF
V: TRBV5-6; J: TRBJ1-4; CDR3: CASSLMEGPTREKLFF
V: TRBV9; J: TRBJ2-2; CDR3: CASSGEGAGTGELFF
V: TRBV5-1; J: TRBJ1-1; CDR3: CASSLETGQGPPEAFF
V: TRBV4-3; J: TRBJ1-1; CDR3: CASSQAPGQGGGEAFF
V: TRBV10-3; J: TRBJ2-3; CDR3: CAISDPPSYTQYF
V: TRBV7-9; J: TRBJ2-1; CDR3: CASSRSGSSYNEQFF
V: TRBV7-9; J: TRBJ2-1; CDR3: CASSLQGDEQFF
V: TRBV29-1; J: TRBJ2-7; CDR3: CSVEVGQAYEQYF
V: TRBV10-1; J: TRBJ2-1; CDR3: CASSAGLAGSRSYNEQFF
V: TRBV29-1; J: TRBJ1-2; CDR3: CSARINYGYTF
V: TRBV19; J: TRBJ1-5; CDR3: CASSILYSGANQPQHF
V: TRBV25-1; J: TRBJ2-7; CDR3: CASSDRTDSSYEQYF
V: TRBV27; J: TRBJ2-7; CDR3: CASSLSQDRPTYEQYF
V: TRBV6-5; J: TRBJ2-2; CDR3: CASSYSAGNTGELFF
V: TRBV28; J: TRBJ1-1; CDR3: CASSLGRGTEAFF